This entry lists 10 T cell receptor beta chains sequenced from one sample in a study of tissue T cells after allogeneic stem cell transplantation. Adult allogeneic hematopoietic cell transplant recipients with steroid-refractory graft-versus-host disease were prospectively enrolled for research autopsy. Repertoires were generated with immunoSEQ multiplex PCR, while TCRdb's copy carries only in-frame clones and drops some. The data contain 2,700 or so clones, around two thirds of them seen just once; the ten biggest clones take up about 15%. Specimen: ascending colon tissue, collected at autopsy. These receptors were collected from a male patient at least 60 years old with steroid-refractory graft-versus-host disease after an allogeneic stem cell transplant. Some T cells may be the graft donor's.

The gene calls are TRBV14 and TRBJ2-5; the D gene is possibly TRBD2 (6 bases). The CDR3 extends over 15 amino acids. Germline V lookup: CDR1 SGHDN, CDR2 FVKESK. Trimming cost V 3 bases and J 5 bases, with 16 bases left between them. DNA for the CDR3: TGTGCCAGCAGCCACTTAGGGACTTTCGGGGAGACCCAGTACTTC. Its protein is CASSHLGTFGETQYF. Full variable domain (rest looked up from reference TRBV14 and TRBJ2-5): EAGVTQFPSHSVIEKGQTVTLRCDPISGHDNLYWYRRVMGKEIKFLLHFVKESKQDESGMPNNRFLAERTGGTYSTLKVQPAELEDSGVYFCASSHLGTFGETQYFGPGTRLLVL.

There are a few counts of this clone. The rearrangement links TRBV7-9 to TRBJ2-2; 10 bases are shared with TRBD1. Germline values: CDR1 SEHNR, CDR2 FQNEAQ (reference sequence). This CDR3 is built from 15 residues. The V and J ends lost 0 bases and 6 bases, in that order; junction bases with no gene match: 1. The CDR3 DNA reads TGTGCCAGCAGCTTAGCGACAGGGGGCCCCGGGGAGCTGTTTTTT. Amino acids: CASSLATGGPGELFF. Variable domain in full (rest from reference TRBV7-9 and TRBJ2-2): DTGVSQNPRHKITKRGQNVTFRCDPISEHNRLYWYRQTLGQGPEFLTYFQNEAQLEKSRLLSDRFSAERPKGSFSTLEIQRTEQGDSAMYLCASSLATGGPGELFFGEGSRLTVL.

This chain links TRBV7-9 with TRBJ2-7, with 7 bases aligning to TRBD1. The CDR3 is 13 amino acids. V was pared by 5 bases and J by 6 bases, with 7 bases of the junction left unmatched. Germline V gene sequence: CDR1 SEHNR, CDR2 FQNEAQ (reference sequence). CDR3 protein: CASSPEGALEQYF. The CDR3 nucleotides are TGTGCCAGCAGCCCTGAGGGGGCCCTCGAGCAGTACTTC.

The chain couples TRBV11-2 to TRBJ2-1; possible D gene TRBD2, 7 bases. Germline-derived CDR1 and CDR2 are SGHAT and FQNNGV. Trimming took 5 bases from V and 7 from J, leaving 21 bases between them. The CDR3 runs 16 residues. Here the CDR3 reads CASSGGGPASWNEQFF. The DNA for the CDR3 is TGTGCCAGCAGCGGGGGGGGCCCCGCATCCTGGAATGAGCAGTTCTTC.

Turning to this clone: Other DNA sequences of this sample code for an identical CDR3. The rearrangement links TRBV15 to TRBJ2-2; D possibly corresponds to TRBD2 (5 bases). The V end was cut by 1 base, the J end by 5 bases, with 5 bases between. This CDR3 is 13 amino acids long. Germline V lookup: CDR1 LNHNV, CDR2 YYDKDF (reference sequence). CDR3 bases: TGTGCCACCAGCAGAGCGGGAACCGGGGAGCTGTTTTTT. It is translated as CATSRAGTGELFF. Full variable domain (outside the CDR3, taken from reference TRBV15 and TRBJ2-2): DAMVIQNPRYQVTQFGKPVTLSCSQTLNHNVMYWYQQKSSQAPKLLFHYYDKDFNNEADTPDNFQSRRPNTSFCFLDIRSPGLGDTAMYLCATSRAGTGELFFGEGSRLTVL.

This sequence joins TRBV7-6 and TRBJ2-7; the D is unclear. Germline V gene data show CDR1 as SGHVS and CDR2 as FNYEAQ. Trimming took off 5 bases at V and 3 bases at J, with 17 bases between the two ends. The CDR3 covers 15 residues. Here the CDR3 DNA reads TGTGCCAGCAGCAAGGATGACAAGTTTCACTACGAGCAGTACTTC. The encoded protein is CASSKDDKFHYEQYF.

The chain has TRBV6-5 and TRBJ1-5; D not resolved. The V gene's germline CDR1 is MNHEY and CDR2 SVGAGI. Trimming took 0 bases from V and 3 from J, leaving 9 bases between them. The CDR3 runs 15 residues. CDR3 in DNA: TGTGCCAGCAGTTACTCGATAGGACCCAATCAGCCCCAGCATTTT. Its protein is CASSYSIGPNQPQHF.

The chain employs TRBV5-6 and TRBJ1-2, with D perhaps matching TRBD1 (6 bases). Per the germline V gene, CDR1 is SGHDT and CDR2 is YYEEEE. This CDR3 spans 13 amino acids. Trimming took 0 bases from V and 4 from J, leaving 7 bases between them. CDR3 protein: CASSLGTAYGYTF. CDR3 bases: TGTGCCAGCAGCTTGGGGACAGCCTATGGCTACACCTTC.

In its sample, this clone was seen a few times. V and J are TRBV7-2 and TRBJ2-7, with D unresolved. The V gene lost 3 bases and the J gene lost 0 bases, with 18 bases spanning the gap. Germline values: CDR1 SGHTA, CDR2 FQGNSA. The CDR3 totals 17 residues. The CDR3 protein is CASSLPLVAPTSYEQYF. The CDR3 region has the DNA TGTGCCAGCAGCTTGCCCCTGGTTGCGCCAACCTCCTACGAGCAGTACTTC.

This clone was seen a few times. The V gene is TRBV19, the J gene TRBJ1-4; D not certain. The germline gives CDR1 LNHDA, CDR2 SQIVND (reference sequence). There are 18 residues in the CDR3. The V and J ends lost 6 bases and 0 bases respectively, with 20 bases between them. CDR3 DNA: TGTGCCAGTAGACTCGGCAGGACGATTCCCCCAACTAATGAAAAACTGTTTTTT. Translating gives CASRLGRTIPPTNEKLFF.